This TCR beta chain originates from a study of Graves' ophthalmopathy and Graves' hyperthyroidism (dated by TCRdb to 2017 to 2018). Study-level background: Hyperthyroidism was defined as stable when no progression to ophthalmopathy occurred within 18 months of follow-up. To explore V-J signatures that distinguish ophthalmopathy from hyperthyroidism, a discovery set of 100 patients was enrolled, made up of about 40 with ophthalmopathy and roughly 55 with stable hyperthyroidism. In total, around 130 blood samples were TCR-sequenced: under 45 ophthalmopathy, 80 or so hyperthyroidism and approximately 17 hyperthyroidism-to-ophthalmopathy patients. The study used signatures of the TCR beta repertoire to tell Graves' ophthalmopathy apart from Graves' hyperthyroidism and to predict which patients would progress to ophthalmopathy. The independent validation cohort included 18 hyperthyroidism patients plus 17 patients who later progressed from hyperthyroidism to ophthalmopathy. In 6 or 7 hyperthyroidism patients, T-cell repertoires of thyroid tissue and blood were compared. Following sample collection, hyperthyroidism patients were given methimazole at a starting dose of 30 mg daily, and ophthalmopathy patients were given high-dose intravenous methylprednisolone.

For repertoire sequencing, the TCR beta CDR3 regions were amplified from RNA transcripts. HTBI primers and the Qiagen OneStep RT-PCR kit were used in a first-round RT-PCR, which was followed by a second-round multiplex PCR, size selection and purification. Sequencing of the libraries was carried out on an Illumina HiSeq2000 in paired-end mode with 100 bp reads. Per the source publication's procedure: SOAPnuke was used to process the reads, removing any read that contained adapters or uncalled bases, had a mean Phred below 15, or lacked an exact match to the constant primer or identifier. COPE v1.2.5 was used to merge high-quality paired reads. Each unique nucleotide sequence was treated as a clonotype, and MiTCR v1.1 was used to align the clonotypes to the IMGT TRB V, D and J references. The analysis was limited to V-J combinations with a frequency above 0.0001, which together covered just over 98% of the repertoires. A TCR clonal expansion and chaos score per V-J combination was defined as the ratio of F50 clonal expansion to chaos observed in the TCRdist matrix. Welch's t-statistics and random forest were used to reduce features to approximately 13 V-J combinations, which were fed into a naive Bayes classifier. The similarity between thyroid and blood repertoires was quantified using the Morisita-Horn index. TCRdb reprocessing: public reads trimmed at Q25 with fastp, clones called with MiXCR, in-frame beta chains kept. Rows with one shared CDR3 protein collapse into an entry with the most common genes and DNA. For this entry, the V and J calls and clone size follow TCRdb and not the study's own pipeline. Counted in this sample were 560,000 or so distinct CDR3 sequences; under 40% of them appeared once. The ten biggest clones cover about 4.1% of the sample.

As regards this clonotype: The specificity of this receptor is unknown. There are no base qualities to consult, and no much larger clone falls within one base.

CDR1 and CDR2 were assigned from the germline V gene (reference sequence) as SEHNR and FQNEAQ. The CDR3 sequence holds 13 residues, the cysteine and phenylalanine included. Just CDR3 DNA is preserved here, 39 bases in frame from base 1. Unmatched junction bases come to 3, with V trimmed by 5 bases and J by 7 bases. What the study reported, not specific to this receptor: The 13-signature model separated ophthalmopathy from stable hyperthyroidism with over 85% sensitivity and about 81% specificity in cross-validation, and 80%/75% in the test set. In validation, the model predicted ophthalmopathy progression with about 70% sensitivity and approximately 75% specificity; fewer than 15 predicted patients were CT-confirmed with GO in a median of approximately six months. Among expanded thyroid clonotypes with frequency above 0.001, most also showed up in blood, which suggests that blood repertoires may reflect the thyroid immune response. No statistical method was used to predetermine the sample size, and group allocation was not hidden from the investigators.

Patients with hyperthyroidism were aged 18 to 65 years, had been newly diagnosed, and had a disease duration of less than 2 months. Patients were excluded if they had other autoimmune diseases, uncontrolled infections, pregnancy or lactation. Clinical symptoms, serum thyroxine, TRAb, thyroid ultrasound and orbital computed tomography were used for diagnosis. Total RNA was extracted with Trizol reagent and quality-checked on an Agilent 2100 Bioanalyzer. The source of this sequence is an adult man with Graves' hyperthyroidism. Specimen: peripheral blood or thyroid tissue (not recorded which). The chain couples TRBV7-9 to TRBJ2-1; 9 central nucleotides agree with TRBD2. The nucleotide sequence is given as TGTGCCAGCAGCCGTAGCGGGAGAAATGAGCAGTTCTTC. Its translation is CASSRSGRNEQFF.